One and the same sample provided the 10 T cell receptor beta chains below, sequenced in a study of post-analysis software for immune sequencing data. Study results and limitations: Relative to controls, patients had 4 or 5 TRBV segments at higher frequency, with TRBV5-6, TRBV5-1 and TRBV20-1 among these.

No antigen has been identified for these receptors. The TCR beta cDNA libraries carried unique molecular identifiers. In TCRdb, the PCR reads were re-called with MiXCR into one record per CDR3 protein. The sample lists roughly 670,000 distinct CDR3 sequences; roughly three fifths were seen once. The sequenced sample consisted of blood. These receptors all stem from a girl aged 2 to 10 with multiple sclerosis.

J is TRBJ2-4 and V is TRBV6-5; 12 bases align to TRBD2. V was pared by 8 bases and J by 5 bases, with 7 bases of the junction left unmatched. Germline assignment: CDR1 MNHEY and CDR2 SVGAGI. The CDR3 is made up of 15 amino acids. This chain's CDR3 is CASSSASGGENIQYF. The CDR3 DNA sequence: TGTGCCAGCTCATCGGCTAGCGGGGGGGAAAACATTCAGTACTTC.

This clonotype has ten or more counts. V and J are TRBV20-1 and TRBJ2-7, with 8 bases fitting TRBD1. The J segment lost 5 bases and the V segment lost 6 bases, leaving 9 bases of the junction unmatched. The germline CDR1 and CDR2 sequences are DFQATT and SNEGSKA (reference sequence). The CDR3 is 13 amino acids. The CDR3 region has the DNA TGCAGTGCGGGGCGGACAGGGATAAACGAGCAGTACTTC. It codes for CSAGRTGINEQYF.

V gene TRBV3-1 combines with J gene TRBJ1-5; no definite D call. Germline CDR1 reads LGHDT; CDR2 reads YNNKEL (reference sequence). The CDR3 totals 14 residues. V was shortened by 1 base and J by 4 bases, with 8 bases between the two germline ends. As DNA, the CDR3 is TGTGCCAGCAGCCAAGGACTCGCTAATCAGCCCCAGCATTTT. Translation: CASSQGLANQPQHF.

The CDR3 DNA reads TGTGCCAGCAGTTTATCGGCGCGGTACTACGAGCAGTACTTC. Translation gives CASSLSARYYEQYF. The genes are TRBV27 and TRBJ2-7; D uncertain. The ends were cut back, 0 bases at V and 3 bases at J, with 9 bases in the middle. Per germline, CDR1 MNHEY and CDR2 SMNVEV (reference sequence). The CDR3 length is 14 residues.

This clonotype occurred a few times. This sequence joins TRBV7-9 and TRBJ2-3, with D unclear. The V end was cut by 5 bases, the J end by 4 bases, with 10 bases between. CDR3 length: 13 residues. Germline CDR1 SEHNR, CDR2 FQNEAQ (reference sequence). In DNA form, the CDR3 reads TGTGCCAGCAGCGTCGATAGTGCAGATACGCAGTATTTT. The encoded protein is CASSVDSADTQYF.

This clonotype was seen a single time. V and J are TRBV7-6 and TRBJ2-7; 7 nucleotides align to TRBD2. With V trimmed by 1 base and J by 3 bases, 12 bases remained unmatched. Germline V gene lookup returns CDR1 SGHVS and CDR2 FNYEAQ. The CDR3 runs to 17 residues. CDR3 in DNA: TGTGCCAGCAGCTTAGTGGCGACTAGCCTTGAGCTCTACGAGCAGTACTTC. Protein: CASSLVATSLELYEQYF. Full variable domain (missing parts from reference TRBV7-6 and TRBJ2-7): GAGVSQSPRYKVTKRGQDVALRCDPISGHVSLYWYRQALGQGPEFLTYFNYEAQQDKSGLPNDRFSAERPEGSISTLTIQRTEQRDSAMYRCASSLVATSLELYEQYFGPGTRLTVT.

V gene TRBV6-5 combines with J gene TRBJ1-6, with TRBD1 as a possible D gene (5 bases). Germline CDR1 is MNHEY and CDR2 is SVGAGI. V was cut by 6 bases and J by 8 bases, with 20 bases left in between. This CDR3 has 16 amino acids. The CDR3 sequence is CASSPNRFPGDSPLHF. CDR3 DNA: TGTGCCAGCAGCCCGAACAGGTTCCCCGGGGATTCACCCCTCCACTTT.

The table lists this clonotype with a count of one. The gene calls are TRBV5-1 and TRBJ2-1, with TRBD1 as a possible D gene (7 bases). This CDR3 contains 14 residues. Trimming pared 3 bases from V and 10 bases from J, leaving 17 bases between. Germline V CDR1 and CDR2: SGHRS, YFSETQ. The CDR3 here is CASSSPDRAGEQFF. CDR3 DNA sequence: TGCGCCAGCAGCTCTCCTGACAGGGCGGGGGAGCAGTTCTTC.

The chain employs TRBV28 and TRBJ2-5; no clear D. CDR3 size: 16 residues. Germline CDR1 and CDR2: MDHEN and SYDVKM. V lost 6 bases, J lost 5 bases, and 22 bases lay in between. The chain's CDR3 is CASSPGIAARAETQYF. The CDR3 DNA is TGTGCCAGCAGCCCTGGCATCGCGGCCCGCGCGGAGACCCAGTACTTC.

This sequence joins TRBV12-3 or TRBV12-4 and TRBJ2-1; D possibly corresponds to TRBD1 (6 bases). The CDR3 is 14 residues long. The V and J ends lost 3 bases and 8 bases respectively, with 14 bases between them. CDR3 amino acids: CASSLRQGRDEQFF. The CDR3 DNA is TGTGCCAGCAGTTTGCGGCAGGGGCGCGATGAGCAGTTCTTC.